This is a list of T cell receptor beta chains from one sample in a study of T cells expressing NK-cell markers. TCRdb re-called the 5' RACE reads, yielding one record per CDR3 amino acid sequence without DNA. This sample lists about 380,000 distinct CDR3 sequences; its ten largest clones have about 5.2%. Sequenced sample: blood T cells: a sorted CD56 or NKG2C T cell subset, CD4+ or CD8+ T cells, or bulk PBMC T cells (not recorded which). These receptor sequences come from a man between 18 and 69 years old in good health. The CDR3 runs from the conserved cysteine through the conserved F or W.

v_gene: TRBV5-1
j_gene: TRBJ1-4
len: 16
CDR3aa: CASSLAYGDSNEKLFF

v_gene: TRBV2
j_gene: TRBJ1-6
len: 17
CDR3aa: CASSSQVRGENNSPLHF

v_gene: TRBV6-2/TRBV6-3
j_gene: TRBJ2-5
len: 16
CDR3aa: CASSYLAGGNQETQYF

v_gene: TRBV9
j_gene: TRBJ1-6
len: 16
CDR3aa: CASSPTRDIPNSPLHF

v_gene: TRBV28
j_gene: TRBJ1-2
len: 13
CDR3aa: CASRTGSYHGYTF

v_gene: TRBV29-1
j_gene: TRBJ2-1
len: 15
CDR3aa: CSVEDRTGQYNEQFF

v_gene: TRBV3-1
j_gene: TRBJ1-2
len: 12
CDR3aa: CASSQDAGVGTF

v_gene: TRBV19
j_gene: TRBJ2-7
len: 14
CDR3aa: CASSTGTATGEQYF

v_gene: TRBV2
j_gene: TRBJ1-2
len: 15
CDR3aa: CASSNTGAGDYGYTF

v_gene: TRBV6-2/TRBV6-3
j_gene: TRBJ1-2
len: 15
CDR3aa: CASGLQGGTFYGYTF

v_gene: TRBV29-1
j_gene: TRBJ2-7
len: 13
CDR3aa: CSVVTQGYDEQYF

v_gene: TRBV29-1
j_gene: TRBJ1-2
len: 11
CDR3aa: CSVGSDYGYTF

v_gene: TRBV3-1
j_gene: TRBJ2-3
len: 17
CDR3aa: CASSQPLTGGRTDTQYF

v_gene: TRBV5-6
j_gene: TRBJ1-2
len: 16
CDR3aa: CASSLLGDRANYGYTF

v_gene: TRBV3-1
j_gene: TRBJ1-2
len: 14
CDR3aa: CASSATLFRGYYTF

v_gene: TRBV4-2
j_gene: TRBJ1-4
len: 15
CDR3aa: CASSQETTGLEKLFF

v_gene: TRBV19
j_gene: TRBJ1-1
len: 15
CDR3aa: CASSIRVPLNTEAFF

v_gene: TRBV6-1
j_gene: TRBJ2-2
len: 12
CDR3aa: CASVRGAGELFF

v_gene: TRBV5-4
j_gene: TRBJ2-6
len: 19
CDR3aa: CASSLVAPGRGSGANVLTF

v_gene: TRBV5-1
j_gene: TRBJ1-1
len: 14
CDR3aa: CASKMTGSSTEAFF

v_gene: TRBV2
j_gene: TRBJ1-2
len: 13
CDR3aa: CASSRDKLYGYTF

v_gene: TRBV5-1
j_gene: TRBJ2-2
len: 17
CDR3aa: CASSWPRQGNFAGELFF

v_gene: TRBV11-2
j_gene: TRBJ2-5
len: 14
CDR3aa: CASSDTLGQETQYF

v_gene: TRBV2
j_gene: TRBJ2-1
len: 15
CDR3aa: CASSAGTSGYNEQFF

v_gene: TRBV5-8
j_gene: TRBJ2-5
len: 17
CDR3aa: CASSLIQGARGKETQYF

v_gene: TRBV6-1
j_gene: TRBJ2-7
len: 14
CDR3aa: CASSRSGQGGEQYF

v_gene: TRBV12-3/TRBV12-4
j_gene: TRBJ2-7
len: 15
CDR3aa: CASSSRTGEGYEQYF

v_gene: TRBV6-5
j_gene: TRBJ2-6
len: 18
CDR3aa: CASSSGTGILLGANVLTF

v_gene: TRBV12-3/TRBV12-4
j_gene: TRBJ1-6
len: 13
CDR3aa: CASRLLRDSPLHF

v_gene: TRBV6-1
j_gene: TRBJ2-1
len: 15
CDR3aa: CASTTYRSDYNEQFF

v_gene: TRBV20-1
j_gene: TRBJ2-3
len: 16
CDR3aa: CSANPGLAGGPHTQYF

v_gene: TRBV27
j_gene: TRBJ2-3
len: 16
CDR3aa: CASSLFGRALSDTQYF

v_gene: TRBV11-2
j_gene: TRBJ2-7
len: 14
CDR3aa: CASSLTDTGHEQYF

v_gene: TRBV28
j_gene: TRBJ1-6
len: 15
CDR3aa: CASSGLGQGNSPLHF

v_gene: TRBV12-3/TRBV12-4
j_gene: TRBJ2-7
len: 16
CDR3aa: CASSFVRGQGRHEQYF

v_gene: TRBV12-3/TRBV12-4
j_gene: TRBJ1-1
len: 12
CDR3aa: CASSWKWDEAFF

v_gene: TRBV11-1
j_gene: TRBJ2-4
len: 13
CDR3aa: CASSQARLNIQYF

v_gene: TRBV20-1
j_gene: TRBJ1-2
len: 15
CDR3aa: CSASSGRPSAHGYTF

v_gene: TRBV11-2
j_gene: TRBJ2-5
len: 15
CDR3aa: CASSLGQGSGETQYF

v_gene: TRBV5-4
j_gene: TRBJ2-2
len: 16
CDR3aa: CASSLGRLGNTGELFF

v_gene: TRBV20-1
j_gene: TRBJ2-5
len: 17
CDR3aa: CSTRAGTSARGEETQYF

v_gene: TRBV14
j_gene: TRBJ1-2
len: 13
CDR3aa: CASSQPNSWGYTF

v_gene: TRBV7-3
j_gene: TRBJ2-3
len: 13
CDR3aa: CASSNSGGDTQYF

v_gene: TRBV12-3/TRBV12-4
j_gene: TRBJ2-3
len: 15
CDR3aa: CASRGGGTATDTQYF